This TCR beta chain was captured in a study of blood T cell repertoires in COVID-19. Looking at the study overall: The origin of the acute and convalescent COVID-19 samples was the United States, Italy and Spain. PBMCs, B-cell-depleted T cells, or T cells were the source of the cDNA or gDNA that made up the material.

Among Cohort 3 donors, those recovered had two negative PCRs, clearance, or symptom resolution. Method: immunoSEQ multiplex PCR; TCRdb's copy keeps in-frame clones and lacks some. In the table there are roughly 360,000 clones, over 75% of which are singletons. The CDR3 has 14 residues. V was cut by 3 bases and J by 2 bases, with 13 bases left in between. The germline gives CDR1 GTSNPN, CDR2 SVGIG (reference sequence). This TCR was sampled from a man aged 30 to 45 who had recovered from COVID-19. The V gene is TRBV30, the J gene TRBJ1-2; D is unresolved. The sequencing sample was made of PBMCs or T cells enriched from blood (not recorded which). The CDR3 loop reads CAWRRWAVNYGYTF. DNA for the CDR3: TGTGCCTGGAGACGGTGGGCTGTCAACTATGGCTACACCTTC.